A single sample is the source of the 24 T cell receptor beta chains below, sequenced in a study of blood T cell repertoires in COVID-19. Profiling relied on immunoSEQ multiplex PCR, and the TCRdb table lists in-frame clones only, not all of them. The top ten hold under 13% of the sample, which has some 76,000 clones, 80% to 90% seen once. Sequencing was performed on peripheral blood. Source of these receptors: a woman under 30 with acute or convalescent COVID-19.

The V and J genes are TRBV19 and TRBJ1-1, with 10 bases that match TRBD1. Unmatched junction bases numbered 5, after V lost 6 bases and J lost 1 base. Germline V gives CDR1 LNHDA, CDR2 SQIVND (reference sequence). The CDR3 has 15 amino acids. The CDR3 sequence: CASRNGQGGNTEAFF. The CDR3, as DNA: TGTGCCAGTAGAAATGGACAGGGGGGGAACACTGAAGCTTTCTTT.

The chain recombines TRBV7-8 with TRBJ2-1; 12 nucleotides agree with TRBD2. The CDR3 loop spans 15 amino acids. CDR1 and CDR2 from the germline V gene are SGHVS and FQNEAQ. J lost 6 bases, V lost 5 bases, and 5 bases had no gene match. The CDR3 spells CASSPRTSGANEQFF. The CDR3 nucleotides read TGTGCCAGCAGCCCAAGGACTAGCGGGGCCAATGAGCAGTTCTTC. The whole variable domain, remainder taken from reference TRBV7-8 and TRBJ2-1, is GAGVSQSPRYKVAKRGQDVALRCDPISGHVSLFWYQQALGQGPEFLTYFQNEAQLDKSGLPSDRFFAERPEGSVSTLKIQRTQQEDSAVYLCASSPRTSGANEQFFGPGTRLTVL.

The chain has TRBV18 and TRBJ1-1, with 7 bases identical to TRBD1. The CDR3 totals 13 residues. CDR1 and CDR2 from the germline V gene are KGHSH and LQKENI. V dropped 3 bases and J dropped 3; count of bases not matched to a gene: 1. The CDR3, as DNA: TGTGCCAGCTCACCGCAGGGGGACACTGAAGCTTTCTTT. Translated, it gives CASSPQGDTEAFF.

The chain uses TRBV3-1 (or the pseudogene TRBV3-2) and TRBJ2-5; 7 bases map to TRBD1. J gave up 5 bases and V 0 bases, and 12 bases lay outside the gene matches. The length of the CDR3 is 17 residues. Germline V CDR1 and CDR2: LGHDT, YNNKEL (reference sequence). DNA for the CDR3: TGTGCCAGCAGCCAAGATTCCGCGGACAGGTTGGGCGAGACCCAGTACTTC. Its translation: CASSQDSADRLGETQYF.

This clone was recorded once. The chain combines TRBV7-2 with TRBJ2-3, with 8 bases lining up with TRBD1. From germline, CDR1 is SGHTA and CDR2 FQGNSA. J gave up 2 bases and V 5 bases, and 6 bases lay outside the gene matches. The CDR3 has 15 residues. Here the CDR3 DNA reads TGTGCCAGCAGCCCCGACAGGGGCTTCACAGATACGCAGTATTTT. This gives the protein CASSPDRGFTDTQYF.

The V call is TRBV7-8, the J call TRBJ1-1; unclear D gene. The CDR3 covers 15 residues. Deletions cut 2 bases from V and 1 base from J, with 11 bases between. CDR1 and CDR2 (germline): SGHVS, FQNEAQ. CDR3 sequence: CASSLSRSQNTEAFF. CDR3 DNA sequence: TGTGCCAGCAGCTTAAGTCGGTCCCAGAACACTGAAGCTTTCTTT.

The chain couples TRBV5-5 to TRBJ1-6; 7 nucleotides align to TRBD1. After removal of 4 bases from V and 10 bases from J, the junction contained 17 bases not matched to a gene. This CDR3 comprises 17 residues. In germline, CDR1 is SGHKS, CDR2 YYEKEE (reference sequence). The CDR3 is CASSRGPTGALPSPLHF. DNA of the CDR3: TGTGCCAGCAGCCGGGGACCAACAGGGGCCCTTCCCTCACCCCTCCACTTT. The variable domain in full, with the rest retrieved from reference TRBV5-5 and TRBJ1-6, is DAGVTQSPTHLIKTRGQQVTLRCSPISGHKSVSWYQQVLGQGPQFIFQYYEKEERGRGNFPDRFSARQFPNYSSELNVNALLLGDSALYLCASSRGPTGALPSPLHFGNGTRLTVT.

The V call is TRBV2, the J call TRBJ1-2; D gene unclear. Germline CDR1 reads SNHLY; CDR2 reads FYNNEI. Trimming stripped 3 bases from V and 8 bases from J, with 16 bases between. The CDR3 is 14 amino acids. The CDR3 loop reads CASSDVGSRRGYTF. CDR3 in DNA: TGTGCCAGCAGTGATGTGGGGAGCAGGCGGGGCTACACCTTC.

The chain combines TRBV9 with TRBJ2-6; D is possibly TRBD1 (6 bases). The CDR3 is 16 amino acids. CDR1 is SGDLS and CDR2 is YYNGEE in the germline V gene. V was trimmed by 3 bases and J by 1 base, leaving 11 bases between them. The CDR3 DNA is TGTGCCAGCAGCGGAAACAGGGTATCTGGGGCCAACGTCCTGACTTTC. It specifies CASSGNRVSGANVLTF.

The chain employs TRBV6-2 or TRBV6-3 and TRBJ2-2; maybe TRBD1 (7 bases). V was trimmed by 5 bases and J by 0 bases, leaving 13 bases between them. Per germline, CDR1 MNHEY and CDR2 SVGEGT. The CDR3 spans 16 residues. CDR3 in DNA: TGTGCCAGCAGTCGACGCGGGACAGCGAACACCGGGGAGCTGTTTTTT. Translation gives CASSRRGTANTGELFF.

The chain employs TRBV3-1 (or the pseudogene TRBV3-2) and TRBJ1-3, with D possibly being TRBD1 (6 bases). Germline V gives CDR1 LGHDT, CDR2 YNNKEL (reference sequence). This CDR3 comprises 16 residues. The germline V and J ends were trimmed by 0 bases and 9 bases, with 18 bases remaining between them. The CDR3 is CASSQDSGTLSATIYF. In DNA, the CDR3 is TGTGCCAGCAGCCAAGATAGTGGGACATTAAGCGCCACCATATATTTT.

This clone was seen just once. CDR3 protein: CASSSGQFQETQYF. CDR3 in DNA: TGTGCCAGCAGCTCCGGACAGTTTCAAGAGACCCAGTACTTC. The chain employs TRBV11-2 and TRBJ2-5, with D perhaps matching TRBD1 (6 bases). Germline V gene lookup returns CDR1 SGHAT and CDR2 FQNNGV. There are 14 residues in the CDR3. Trimming removed 4 bases from V and 2 bases from J, with 11 bases in between.

The V and J genes are TRBV30 and TRBJ2-7; D gene uncertain. The length of the CDR3 is 13 residues. V was shortened by 2 bases and J by 3 bases, with 11 bases between the two germline ends. Germline CDR1 is GTSNPN and CDR2 is SVGIG (reference sequence). The CDR3 sequence is CAWSKNFNYEQYF. CDR3 bases: TGTGCCTGGAGTAAAAATTTTAACTACGAGCAGTACTTC.

This chain links TRBV7-9 with TRBJ2-1; D possibly corresponds to TRBD2 (5 bases). CDR1 and CDR2 (germline): SEHNR, FQNEAQ (reference sequence). The ends were cut back, 5 bases at V and 5 bases at J, with 13 bases in the middle. The CDR3 is 14 amino acids. The DNA of the CDR3 is TGTGCCAGCAGCCTCAGCTTCGGGGACAATGAGCAGTTCTTC. Residues: CASSLSFGDNEQFF.

V gene TRBV2 combines with J gene TRBJ2-5, with 15 nucleotides matching TRBD2. CDR1 and CDR2 (germline): SNHLY, FYNNEI. The length of the CDR3 is 16 residues. V lost 8 bases to trimming and J lost 0 bases; unmatched junction nucleotides: 4. The CDR3 nucleotides read TGTGCCAGCCGGACTAGCGGGGGGGCTTACCAAGAGACCCAGTACTTC. Amino acid sequence: CASRTSGGAYQETQYF.

The rearrangement uses TRBV12-3 or TRBV12-4 and TRBJ1-2; TRBD1 matches at 8 bases. Losses at the gene ends were 5 bases for V and 7 bases for J; bases not matched to a gene: 6. The CDR3 length is 13 residues. The CDR3 sequence is CASSGGDRLGYTF. The CDR3 DNA is TGTGCCAGCAGTGGGGGGGACAGGCTTGGCTACACCTTC.

This chain connects TRBV6-2 or TRBV6-3 to TRBJ1-5; D unclear. Germline V gene lookup returns CDR1 MNHEY and CDR2 SVGEGT. Trimming left V 6 bases short and J 6 bases short, with 21 bases between. There are 16 residues in the CDR3. CDR3 in amino acids: CASSTPGRIIGQPQHF. In DNA, the CDR3 is TGTGCCAGCAGCACTCCGGGTAGGATTATCGGTCAGCCCCAGCATTTT.

This chain connects TRBV3-1 (or the pseudogene TRBV3-2) to TRBJ2-1; 9 nucleotides line up with TRBD1. J was trimmed by 5 bases and V by 0 bases; bases with no gene match: 2. Germline CDR1 is LGHDT and CDR2 is YNNKEL (reference sequence). This CDR3 is 15 amino acids long. CDR3 region: CASSQDWDRDNEQFF. The CDR3 DNA reads as TGTGCCAGCAGCCAAGATTGGGACAGGGACAATGAGCAGTTCTTC.

This clone appeared a single time. This chain uses TRBV7-8 with TRBJ2-7; no clear D gene. V was pared by 1 base and J by 1 base, with 5 bases between. Germline V gene lookup returns CDR1 SGHVS and CDR2 FQNEAQ. This CDR3 contains 13 residues. The CDR3 region has the DNA TGTGCCAGCAGCTTAGATCAGTCCTACGAGCAGTACTTC. Encoded protein: CASSLDQSYEQYF.

J is TRBJ1-1 and V is TRBV28, with TRBD1 matching over 11 bases. There are 15 residues in the CDR3. Trimming cost V 5 bases and J 6 bases; bases outside gene matches: 8. The germline gives CDR1 MDHEN, CDR2 SYDVKM. CDR3 bases: TGTGCCAGCAGTCCCTTTGGACAGGGGGCTCCTGAAGCTTTCTTT. Translation gives CASSPFGQGAPEAFF.

This sequence joins TRBV3-1 (or the pseudogene TRBV3-2) and TRBJ2-1; 12 bases line up with TRBD2. The CDR3 extends over 14 amino acids. V lost 3 bases, J lost 12 bases, and 6 bases stayed unmatched. Germline V gene sequence: CDR1 LGHDT, CDR2 YNNKEL (reference sequence). The DNA for the CDR3 is TGTGCCAGCAGCCAGACTAGCGGGGGTGTAGGGCAGTTCTTC. Translation gives CASSQTSGGVGQFF.

CDR3 coding DNA: TGTGCCAGCAGTCGGTTCGGGTGGGAGCAGTACTTC. It specifies CASSRFGWEQYF. The gene calls are TRBV21-1 and TRBJ2-7; the tabulated D call, TRBD2, remains unverified against the DNA. TRBV21-1 is flagged as a pseudogene. The CDR3 runs 12 residues.

The CDR3 loop is CASSYSGDYGYTF. The DNA of the CDR3 is TGTGCCAGCAGTTACTCAGGGGACTATGGCTACACCTTC. J is TRBJ1-2 and V is TRBV6-2 or TRBV6-3; maybe TRBD1 (5 bases). The CDR3 totals 13 residues. Trimming left V 0 bases short and J 3 bases short, with 5 bases between. Germline V CDR1 and CDR2: MNHEY, SVGEGT.

This clone has only a few counts. CDR3 protein: CASSGRRGEAFF. CDR3 sequence (DNA): TGTGCCAGCAGCGGGAGGCGGGGGGAAGCTTTCTTT. The chain couples TRBV9 to TRBJ1-1; D possibly corresponds to TRBD1 (5 bases). Between the trimmed V and J ends, which lost 3 bases and 8 bases, there was a span of 11 bases. The CDR3 has 12 residues. The germline CDR1 and CDR2 sequences are SGDLS and YYNGEE.